The T cell receptor (beta chain) under discussion was sequenced for a study of siplizumab effects on memory and regulatory T cells. The study's findings and limits: A mean of roughly 70% of mappable alloreactive CD4+ clones were Treg-derived with siplizumab, compared with around 26% in controls. It seemed that naive T cells were more diverse than memory cells and were major contributors to the alloresponse.

This clone was picked up one time. Its antigen is currently unknown. The V gene's germline CDR1 is SGHNT and CDR2 YYREEE (reference sequence). The CDR3 runs to 15 residues. J lost 5 bases, V lost 3 bases, and 10 bases had no gene match. Method: immunoSEQ multiplex PCR; TCRdb's copy keeps in-frame clones and lacks some. Here the sample spans fewer than 110,000 clones, 92% being singletons. The sequencing sample was made of non-Treg CD4+ T cells sorted from blood. The gene calls are TRBV5-4 and TRBJ2-5; 7 bases fit TRBD2. This clonotype was obtained from a human donor in good health. CDR3 nucleotides: TGTGCCAGCAGCTCCTTTGCGGGAGATCGGGAGACCCAGTACTTC. Encoded protein: CASSSFAGDRETQYF.